A selection of T cell receptor beta chains follows, all from one sample in a study of Graves' ophthalmopathy and Graves' hyperthyroidism. One entry per CDR3 protein, called by TCRdb with MiXCR from the multiplex PCR reads. The profile covers roughly 400,000 distinct CDR3 sequences, with 15% to 20% appearing a single time and more than 1.5% taken by the ten largest. Sequenced sample: peripheral blood. All receptors come from a woman under 30 with Graves' ophthalmopathy. Each CDR3 is given with its conserved first and last residue. The order of the fields is J gene, V gene, clone size, D gene, CDR3 DNA, CDR3 protein. A D gene is named only where the DNA matches it firmly. Part of the rows lack a size; the others show once, few, many or a class for expanded clones.

>TRBJ2-7|TRBV27|NA|TRBD1
TGTGCCAGCAGTTTAAATTCCGGGACAGGGAGCTACGAGCAGTACTTC
CASSLNSGTGSYEQYF
>TRBJ2-2|TRBV9|many|NA
TGTGCCAGCAGCGTAGCTTTTGGGAACACCGGGGAGCTGTTTTTT
CASSVAFGNTGELFF
>TRBJ2-7|TRBV6-2/TRBV6-3|many|TRBD2
TGTGCCAGCAACCGCAAAGGGCTAGCGGGGTTTTACGAGCAGTACTTC
CASNRKGLAGFYEQYF
>TRBJ2-7|TRBV28|many|NA
TGTGCCAGCAGTTCGGGAGTAGGCTTCTACGAGCAGTACTTC
CASSSGVGFYEQYF
>TRBJ2-5|TRBV7-8|many|NA
TGTGCCAGCAGCTTAGAGGACGTTCAAGAGACCCAGTACTTC
CASSLEDVQETQYF
>TRBJ1-1|TRBV10-2|many|NA
TGCGCCAGCAGTGAGGGGCTCCTTGGCACTGAAGCTTTCTTT
CASSEGLLGTEAFF
>TRBJ1-6|TRBV30|many|NA
TGTGCCTGGAGTGTAAACAGCTATAATTCACCCCTCCACTTT
CAWSVNSYNSPLHF
>TRBJ2-7|TRBV5-1|NA|NA
TGCGCCAGCAGCTATGACAGTGGGATATACGAGCAGTACTTC
CASSYDSGIYEQYF
>TRBJ2-2|TRBV7-2|NA|NA
TGTGCCAGCAGCTTCTCATACACCGGGGAGCTGTTTTTT
CASSFSYTGELFF
>TRBJ2-4|TRBV6-1|many|TRBD1
TGTGCCAGCAGGCCCTTAGGGGGCGTGGGCAAAAACATTCAGTACTTC
CASRPLGGVGKNIQYF
>TRBJ2-7|TRBV12-3/TRBV12-4|NA|TRBD2
TGTGCCAGCAGCTTGGTTCTAGCGGGAGAATACGAGCAGTACTTC
CASSLVLAGEYEQYF
>TRBJ1-1|TRBV7-2|many|TRBD1
TGTGCCAGCAGCTTAGGGGGGACAGGTTTCATTGAAGCTTTCTTT
CASSLGGTGFIEAFF
>TRBJ1-1|TRBV18|many|TRBD1
TGTGCCAGCTCACCTTCGGGACAGGGGACTGAAGCTTTCTTT
CASSPSGQGTEAFF
>TRBJ2-7|TRBV28|many|NA
TGTGCCAGCAGTTTAGAGCCGAACGGAGACCTCTACGAGCAGTACTTC
CASSLEPNGDLYEQYF
>TRBJ2-5|TRBV5-1|many|NA
TGCGCCAGCAGCTTGGGCTTGCCTACGGAGACCCAGTACTTC
CASSLGLPTETQYF
>TRBJ2-7|TRBV11-1|many|NA
TGTGCCAGCAGCTTAGACGGCTCCTACGAGCAGTACTTC
CASSLDGSYEQYF
>TRBJ2-7|TRBV6-5|few|TRBD2
TGTGCCAGCAGGTTATCCGGGACTAGCGGGGGGCTCACTTTC
CASRLSGTSGGLTF
>TRBJ2-5|TRBV4-2|many|NA
TGTGCCAGCAGCCAAGACGAGGCAGGGGAGCAAGAGACCCAGTACTTC
CASSQDEAGEQETQYF
>TRBJ2-7|TRBV14|many|TRBD1
TGTGCCAGCAGCCCGGGACAGGGGCGCGAGCAGTACTTC
CASSPGQGREQYF
>TRBJ2-5|TRBV6-2/TRBV6-3|medium-sized|NA
TGTGCCAGCAGTTATGGAAAGCGGGAGACCCAGTACTTC
CASSYGKRETQYF
>TRBJ2-7|TRBV15|many|NA
TGTGCCACCAGTCCGGGACCCACCGGGGAGCAGTACTTC
CATSPGPTGEQYF
>TRBJ2-7|TRBV28|many|TRBD2
TGTGCCAGCAGTTTATCCCGCACTTTAGCGGGCTACGAGCAGTACTTC
CASSLSRTLAGYEQYF
>TRBJ1-5|TRBV28|many|NA
TGTGCCAGCAGGTACAGGATATATAGCAATCAGCCCCAGCATTTT
CASRYRIYSNQPQHF
>TRBJ2-5|TRBV28|many|TRBD1
TGTGCCAGCAGTTCTCCGGTACAGGGGGGAGGAGAGACCCAGTACTTC
CASSSPVQGGGETQYF
>TRBJ2-5|TRBV11-1|many|NA
TGTGCCAGCAGGACCGGACAGCCTTTCTCCTCCCAAGAGACCCAGTACTTC
CASRTGQPFSSQETQYF
>TRBJ2-5|TRBV7-8|many|NA
TGTGCCAGCAGCTTAGGCATGGTCGGGGGAGAGACCCAGTACTTC
CASSLGMVGGETQYF
>TRBJ1-1|TRBV6-2/TRBV6-3|many|NA
TGTGCCAGCAGTTACGTCAGGGCTATGAACACTGAAGCTTTCTTT
CASSYVRAMNTEAFF
>TRBJ1-1|TRBV10-3|many|NA
TGTGCCACCGCCCCGGGGGGGAACACTGAAGCTTTCTTT
CATAPGGNTEAFF
>TRBJ1-2|TRBV6-1|NA|NA
TGTGCCAGCAGCCGGGACGGATTAAACTATGGCTACACCTTC
CASSRDGLNYGYTF
>TRBJ2-7|TRBV20-1|many|NA
TGCAGTGCCAAGGGAACCAACCCCTACGAGCAGTACTTC
CSAKGTNPYEQYF
>TRBJ1-5|TRBV20-1|NA|TRBD1
TGCAGTGCTAGAGACCCAGGGACAGCTAATCAGCCCCAGCATTTT
CSARDPGTANQPQHF
>TRBJ2-7|TRBV29-1|many|TRBD1
TGCAGCGTAGTCGCCGGTAGGACAGGGTCCTACGAGCAGTACTTC
CSVVAGRTGSYEQYF
>TRBJ2-5|TRBV6-5|many|TRBD2
TGTGCCAGCAGACCCCTAGCGGGAGGGCCTCGAAGAGAGACCCAGTACTTC
CASRPLAGGPRRETQYF
>TRBJ1-5|TRBV28|many|TRBD1
TGTGCCAGCAGTTCATTTCCGGGACAGGGCCGTCAGCCCCAGCATTTT
CASSSFPGQGRQPQHF
>TRBJ1-6|TRBV5-6|once|TRBD1
TGTGCCAGCAGCTTGGAATACGGGACAGCGTTCTATAATTCACCCCTCCACTTT
CASSLEYGTAFYNSPLHF
>TRBJ2-4|TRBV7-2|many|TRBD2
TGTGCCAGCAGCCCGGCTAGCGGGAACATTCAGTACTTC
CASSPASGNIQYF
>TRBJ1-2|TRBV6-2/TRBV6-3|NA|NA
TGTGCCAGCAGTGATCCGGCCTACACCGGGGCCTTCTATGGCTACACCTTC
CASSDPAYTGAFYGYTF